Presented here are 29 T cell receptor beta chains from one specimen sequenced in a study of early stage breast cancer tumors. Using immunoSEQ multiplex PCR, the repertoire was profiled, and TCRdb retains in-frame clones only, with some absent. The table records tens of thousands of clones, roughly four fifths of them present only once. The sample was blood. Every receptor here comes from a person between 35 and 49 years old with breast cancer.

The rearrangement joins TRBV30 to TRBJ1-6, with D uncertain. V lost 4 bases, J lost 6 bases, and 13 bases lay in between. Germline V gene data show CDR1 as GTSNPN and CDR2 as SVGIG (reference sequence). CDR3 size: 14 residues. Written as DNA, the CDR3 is TGTGCCTGGACCCTGGCAGGTCTTAATTCACCCCTCCACTTT. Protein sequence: CAWTLAGLNSPLHF.

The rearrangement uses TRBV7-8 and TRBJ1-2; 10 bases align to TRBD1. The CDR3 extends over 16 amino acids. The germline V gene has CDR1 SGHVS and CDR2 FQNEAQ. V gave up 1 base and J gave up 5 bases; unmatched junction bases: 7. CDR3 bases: TGTGCCAGCAGCTTAGGACAGGGGGCTTATTTATATGGCTACACCTTC. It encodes CASSLGQGAYLYGYTF.

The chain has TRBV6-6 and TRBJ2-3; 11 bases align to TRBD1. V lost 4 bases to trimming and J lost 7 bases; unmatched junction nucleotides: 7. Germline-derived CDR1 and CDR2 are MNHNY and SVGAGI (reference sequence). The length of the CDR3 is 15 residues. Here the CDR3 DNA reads TGTGCCAGCAGTTCCCCCGGGACAGGGGGGTATACGCAGTATTTT. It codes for CASSSPGTGGYTQYF.

In DNA form, the CDR3 reads TGTGCCATCAGTGAACTCGGACAGGGGGCAACTGAAGCTTTCTTT. Encoded protein: CAISELGQGATEAFF. The rearrangement links TRBV10-3 to TRBJ1-1; 11 nucleotides align to TRBD1. Germline assignment: CDR1 ENHRY and CDR2 SYGVKD. Trimming at V came to 3 bases and at J to 5 bases, leaving 5 bases not matched to a gene. The CDR3 is 15 amino acids.

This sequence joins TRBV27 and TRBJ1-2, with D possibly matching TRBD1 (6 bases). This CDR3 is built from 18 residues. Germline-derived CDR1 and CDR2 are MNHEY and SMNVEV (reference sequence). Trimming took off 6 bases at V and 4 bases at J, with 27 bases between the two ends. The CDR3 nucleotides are TGTGCCAGCAGCCCACCACGCGCGGGGGCTGGCGGACCCTATGGCTACACCTTC. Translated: CASSPPRAGAGGPYGYTF.

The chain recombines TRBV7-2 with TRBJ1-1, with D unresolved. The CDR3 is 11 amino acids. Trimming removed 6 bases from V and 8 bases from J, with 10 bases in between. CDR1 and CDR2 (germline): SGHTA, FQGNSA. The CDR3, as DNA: TGTGCCAGCAGTTACGGAGTGGAAGCTTTCTTT. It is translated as CASSYGVEAFF.

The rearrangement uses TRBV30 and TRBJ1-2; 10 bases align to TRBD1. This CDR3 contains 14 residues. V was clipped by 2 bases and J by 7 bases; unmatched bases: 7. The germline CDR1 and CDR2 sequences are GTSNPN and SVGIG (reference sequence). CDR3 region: CAWSLGTGVTGYTF. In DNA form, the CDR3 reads TGTGCCTGGAGTCTCGGGACAGGGGTTACTGGCTACACCTTC.

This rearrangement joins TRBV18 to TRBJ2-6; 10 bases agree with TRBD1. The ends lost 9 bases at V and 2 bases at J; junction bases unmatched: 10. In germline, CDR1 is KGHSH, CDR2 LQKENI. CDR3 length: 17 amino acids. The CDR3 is CASTSGTGAPGANVLTF. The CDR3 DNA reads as TGTGCCAGTACGTCCGGGACAGGGGCTCCTGGGGCCAACGTCCTGACTTTC.

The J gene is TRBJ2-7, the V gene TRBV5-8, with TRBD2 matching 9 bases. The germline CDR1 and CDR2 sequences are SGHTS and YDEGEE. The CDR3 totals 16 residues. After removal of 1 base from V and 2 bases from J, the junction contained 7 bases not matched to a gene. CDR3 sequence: CASSLKALAGPYEQYF. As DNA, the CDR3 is TGTGCCAGCAGCTTGAAGGCACTAGCGGGTCCCTACGAGCAGTACTTC.

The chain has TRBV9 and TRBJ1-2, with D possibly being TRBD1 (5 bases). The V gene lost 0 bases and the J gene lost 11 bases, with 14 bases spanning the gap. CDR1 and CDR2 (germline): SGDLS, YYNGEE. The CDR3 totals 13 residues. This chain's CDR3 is CASSVDGHEGYTF. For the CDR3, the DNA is TGTGCCAGCAGCGTAGACGGACATGAGGGTTACACCTTC.

The CDR3 spells CASSLVSGLGTEAFF. The CDR3 coding sequence is TGTGCCAGCAGCTTAGTCTCGGGGCTTGGCACTGAAGCTTTCTTT. This rearrangement joins TRBV7-2 to TRBJ1-1, with D perhaps matching TRBD1 (5 bases). The V gene's germline CDR1 is SGHTA and CDR2 FQGNSA. This CDR3 spans 15 amino acids. V was shortened by 1 base and J by 4 bases, with 13 bases between the two germline ends. The whole variable domain, remainder taken from reference TRBV7-2 and TRBJ1-1, is GAGVSQSPSNKVTEKGKDVELRCDPISGHTALYWYRQSLGQGLEFLIYFQGNSAPDKSGLPSDRFSAERTGGSVSTLTIQRTQQEDSAVYLCASSLVSGLGTEAFFGQGTRLTVV.

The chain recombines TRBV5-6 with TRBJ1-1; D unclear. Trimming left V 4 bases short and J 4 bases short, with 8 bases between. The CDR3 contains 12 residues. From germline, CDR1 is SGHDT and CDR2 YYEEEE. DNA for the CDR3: TGTGCCAGCAGCGCCGGATCCACTGAAGCTTTCTTT. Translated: CASSAGSTEAFF. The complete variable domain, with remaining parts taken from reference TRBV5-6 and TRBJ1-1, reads DAGVTQSPTHLIKTRGQQVTLRCSPKSGHDTVSWYQQALGQGPQFIFQYYEEEERQRGNFPDRFSGHQFPNYSSELNVNALLLGDSALYLCASSAGSTEAFFGQGTRLTVV.

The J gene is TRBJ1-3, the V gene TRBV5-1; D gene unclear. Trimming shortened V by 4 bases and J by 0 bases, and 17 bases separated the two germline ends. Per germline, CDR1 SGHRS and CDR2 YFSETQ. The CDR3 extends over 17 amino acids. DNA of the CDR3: TGCGCCAGCAGCCCTTACCCTCAAATGGGCTCTGGAAACACCATATATTTT. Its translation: CASSPYPQMGSGNTIYF.

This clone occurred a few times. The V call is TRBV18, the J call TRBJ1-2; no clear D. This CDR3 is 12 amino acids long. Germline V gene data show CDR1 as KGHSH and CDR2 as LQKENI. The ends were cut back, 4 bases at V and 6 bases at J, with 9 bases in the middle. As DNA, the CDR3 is TGTGCCAGCTCACGGGGTAATGATGGCTACACCTTC. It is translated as CASSRGNDGYTF.

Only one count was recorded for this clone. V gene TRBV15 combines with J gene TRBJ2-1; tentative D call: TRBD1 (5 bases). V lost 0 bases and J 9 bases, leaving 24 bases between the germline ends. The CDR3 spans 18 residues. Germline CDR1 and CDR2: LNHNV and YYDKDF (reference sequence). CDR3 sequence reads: CATSRDRVFRVSTGEQFF. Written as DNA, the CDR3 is TGTGCCACCAGCAGAGACAGGGTGTTCCGAGTATCTACAGGTGAGCAGTTCTTC.

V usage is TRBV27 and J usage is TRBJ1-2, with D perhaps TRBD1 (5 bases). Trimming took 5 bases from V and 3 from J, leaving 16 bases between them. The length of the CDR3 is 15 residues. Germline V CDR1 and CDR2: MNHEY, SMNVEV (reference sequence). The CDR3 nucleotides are TGTGCCAGCAGTCTAAGGGGTTCGTCCCACTATGGCTACACCTTC. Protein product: CASSLRGSSHYGYTF.

The CDR3 spells CASSQDSPKAGEMVYEQYF. DNA for the CDR3: TGCGCCAGCAGCCAAGATTCCCCTAAAGCGGGGGAGATGGTCTACGAGCAGTACTTC. V usage is TRBV4-1 and J usage is TRBJ2-7; TRBD2 aligns across 8 bases. The CDR3 sequence is 19 residues long. CDR1 and CDR2 from the germline V gene are MGHRA and YSYEKL. The V gene end was trimmed by 0 bases and the J gene end by 3 bases; junction bases not matched to a gene: 16.

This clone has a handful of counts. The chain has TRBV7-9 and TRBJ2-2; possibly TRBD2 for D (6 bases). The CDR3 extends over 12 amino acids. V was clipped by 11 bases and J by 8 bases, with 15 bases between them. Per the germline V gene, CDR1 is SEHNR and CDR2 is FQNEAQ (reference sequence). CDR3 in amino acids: CAVEEGPGELFF. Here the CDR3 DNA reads TGTGCCGTGGAGGAGGGCCCGGGGGAGCTGTTTTTT.

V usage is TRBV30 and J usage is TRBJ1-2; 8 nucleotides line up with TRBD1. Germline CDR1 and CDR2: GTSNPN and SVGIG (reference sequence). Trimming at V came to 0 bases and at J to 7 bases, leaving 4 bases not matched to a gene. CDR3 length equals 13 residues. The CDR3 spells CAWSVRTGFGYTF. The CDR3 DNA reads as TGTGCCTGGAGTGTTAGGACAGGGTTTGGCTACACCTTC.

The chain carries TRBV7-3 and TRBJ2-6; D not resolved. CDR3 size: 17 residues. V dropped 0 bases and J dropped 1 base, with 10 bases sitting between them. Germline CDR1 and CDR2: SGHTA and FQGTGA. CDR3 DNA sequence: TGTGCCAGCAGCTTAACGAGCCCCGGGTCTGGGGCCAACGTCCTGACTTTC. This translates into CASSLTSPGSGANVLTF.

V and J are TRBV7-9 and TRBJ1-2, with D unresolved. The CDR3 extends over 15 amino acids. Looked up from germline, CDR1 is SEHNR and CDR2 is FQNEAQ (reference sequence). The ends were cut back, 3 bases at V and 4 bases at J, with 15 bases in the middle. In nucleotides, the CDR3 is TGTGCCAGCAGCTTTGATGAGGGAGTACTCTATGGCTACACCTTC. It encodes CASSFDEGVLYGYTF.

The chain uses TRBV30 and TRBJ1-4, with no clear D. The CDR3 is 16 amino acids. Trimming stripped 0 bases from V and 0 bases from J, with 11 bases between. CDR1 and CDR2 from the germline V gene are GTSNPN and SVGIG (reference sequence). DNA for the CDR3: TGTGCCTGGAGTGTAGGAAGGGTTGCAACTAATGAAAAACTGTTTTTT. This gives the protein CAWSVGRVATNEKLFF.

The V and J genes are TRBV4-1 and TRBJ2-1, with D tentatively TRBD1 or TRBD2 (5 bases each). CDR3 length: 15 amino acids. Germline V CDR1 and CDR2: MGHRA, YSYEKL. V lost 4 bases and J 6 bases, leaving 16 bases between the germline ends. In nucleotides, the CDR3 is TGCGCCAGCAGCCCAGCCCGGGACCTATTCAATGAGCAGTTCTTC. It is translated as CASSPARDLFNEQFF.

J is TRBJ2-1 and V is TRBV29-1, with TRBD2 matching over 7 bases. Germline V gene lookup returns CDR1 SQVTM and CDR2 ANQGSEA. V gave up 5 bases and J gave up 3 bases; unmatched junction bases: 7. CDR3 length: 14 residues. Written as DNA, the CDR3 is TGCAGCGTTCAGGGAGGGAGAGGCTACAATGAGCAGTTCTTC. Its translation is CSVQGGRGYNEQFF.

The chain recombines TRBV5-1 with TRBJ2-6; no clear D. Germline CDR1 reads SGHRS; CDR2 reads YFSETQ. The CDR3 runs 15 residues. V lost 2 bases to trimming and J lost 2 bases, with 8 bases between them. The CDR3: CASSFGSTGANVLTF. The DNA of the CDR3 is TGCGCCAGCAGCTTCGGGTCGACTGGGGCCAACGTCCTGACTTTC.

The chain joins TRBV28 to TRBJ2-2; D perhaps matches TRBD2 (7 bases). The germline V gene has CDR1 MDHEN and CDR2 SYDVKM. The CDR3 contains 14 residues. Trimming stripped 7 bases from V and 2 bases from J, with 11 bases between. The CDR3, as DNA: TGTGCCAGCAAGGGGGGGACTAACACCGGGGAGCTGTTTTTT. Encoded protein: CASKGGTNTGELFF.

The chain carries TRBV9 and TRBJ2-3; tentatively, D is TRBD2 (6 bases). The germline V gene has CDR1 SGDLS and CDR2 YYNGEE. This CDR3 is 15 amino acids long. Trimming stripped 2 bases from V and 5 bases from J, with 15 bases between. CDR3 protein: CASSVGDFPGDTQYF. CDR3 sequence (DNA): TGTGCCAGCAGCGTGGGGGACTTTCCTGGAGATACGCAGTATTTT.

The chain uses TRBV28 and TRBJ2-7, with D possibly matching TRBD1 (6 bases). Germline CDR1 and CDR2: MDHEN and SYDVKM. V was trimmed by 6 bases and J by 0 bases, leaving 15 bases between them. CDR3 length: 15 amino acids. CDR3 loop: CASRTHGTPSYEQYF. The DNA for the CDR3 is TGTGCCAGCAGAACCCACGGGACACCCTCCTACGAGCAGTACTTC.

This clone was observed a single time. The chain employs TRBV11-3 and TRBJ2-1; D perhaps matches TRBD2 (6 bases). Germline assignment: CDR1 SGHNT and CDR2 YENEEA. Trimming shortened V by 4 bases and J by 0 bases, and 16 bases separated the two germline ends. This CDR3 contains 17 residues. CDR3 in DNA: TGTGCCAGCAGCTCATGGACTACACAAAGCTCCTACAATGAGCAGTTCTTC. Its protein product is CASSSWTTQSSYNEQFF.